The 31 T cell receptor beta chains given below trace back to one sample, sequenced in a study of blood T cell repertoires in COVID-19. Profiling relied on immunoSEQ multiplex PCR, and the TCRdb table lists in-frame clones only, not all of them. The table lists over 200,000 clones, around three quarters of them singletons. Sequences were obtained from peripheral blood. These receptors all come from a woman aged 80 or over with acute or convalescent COVID-19.

For the CDR3, the DNA is TGTGCCAGCAGCTTAGGGGGGACTAGCGCCAATGAGCAGTTCTTC. Translated, it gives CASSLGGTSANEQFF. The chain has TRBV7-2 and TRBJ2-1, with TRBD2 identical over 10 bases. In germline, CDR1 is SGHTA, CDR2 FQGNSA. This CDR3 has 15 amino acids. V lost 1 base, J lost 6 bases, and 3 bases stayed unmatched.

This rearrangement joins TRBV5-1 to TRBJ1-2; 7 nucleotides line up with TRBD1. CDR3 length equals 16 residues. Unmatched junction bases numbered 5, after V lost 0 bases and J lost 0 bases. Germline V lookup: CDR1 SGHRS, CDR2 YFSETQ. CDR3 bases: TGCGCCAGCAGCTTGGGCGGGACAGCTTCTAACTATGGCTACACCTTC. This gives the protein CASSLGGTASNYGYTF.

This chain uses TRBV7-2 with TRBJ1-2; 7 bases line up with TRBD1. Losses at the gene ends were 1 base for V and 8 bases for J; bases not matched to a gene: 7. CDR1 and CDR2 (germline): SGHTA, FQGNSA. The CDR3 consists of 14 residues. This CDR3 reads CASSLDRQGFGYTF. As DNA, the CDR3 is TGTGCCAGCAGCTTAGACCGACAGGGTTTCGGCTACACCTTC.

The rearrangement uses TRBV5-1 and TRBJ2-6; D unclear. V was pared by 0 bases and J by 1 base, with 8 bases between. Germline lookup yields CDR1 SGHRS and CDR2 YFSETQ. This CDR3 region has 16 residues. As DNA, the CDR3 is TGCGCCAGCAGCTTGGTTGTTAATTCTGGGGCCAACGTCCTGACTTTC. Translated: CASSLVVNSGANVLTF.

Concerning this clone itself: Different DNA sequences within this sample yield the same CDR3. The chain has TRBV5-1 and TRBJ1-2; 9 bases agree with TRBD1. Looked up from germline, CDR1 is SGHRS and CDR2 is YFSETQ. V shed 2 bases and J 8 bases; nucleotides not matched to a gene: 7. The CDR3 totals 14 residues. CDR3 in amino acids: CASSLAGTGLGYTF. Written as DNA, the CDR3 is TGCGCCAGCAGCTTAGCCGGGACAGGGCTGGGCTACACCTTC.

The CDR3 here is CASSLVYRNSPLHF. In DNA, the CDR3 is TGTGCCAGCAGCTTAGTCTATCGGAATTCACCCCTCCACTTT. The genes are TRBV7-8 and TRBJ1-6; D gene unclear. This CDR3 has 14 residues. Germline assignment: CDR1 SGHVS and CDR2 FQNEAQ. V lost 1 base, J lost 7 bases, and 8 bases lay in between.

This chain connects TRBV7-2 to TRBJ1-5, with D unresolved. Germline CDR1 reads SGHTA; CDR2 reads FQGNSA. Trimming left V 2 bases short and J 0 bases short, with 5 bases between. This CDR3 spans 14 amino acids. CDR3 residues: CASSLRYSNQPQHF. DNA of the CDR3: TGTGCCAGCAGCTTACGGTATAGCAATCAGCCCCAGCATTTT.

The CDR3 spells CASSFVGASKLFF. The CDR3 DNA follows: TGTGCCAGCAGTTTCGTAGGGGCGTCAAAACTGTTTTTT. The J gene is TRBJ1-4, the V gene TRBV12-3 or TRBV12-4, with D perhaps TRBD1 (5 bases). The V end lost 3 bases, the J end lost 10 bases, and 12 bases lay between the germline ends. This CDR3 is built from 13 residues.

In its sample, this clone was seen a few times. The chain recombines TRBV29-1 with TRBJ1-2; TRBD1 might be the D (6 bases). Trimming removed 0 bases at V and 4 bases at J, with 15 bases between. The CDR3 extends over 15 amino acids. Looked up from germline, CDR1 is SQVTM and CDR2 is ANQGSEA. CDR3 protein: CSVEDRGSRAYGYTF. CDR3 nucleotides: TGCAGCGTTGAAGACAGGGGTTCTAGGGCCTATGGCTACACCTTC.

The chain links TRBV12-3 or TRBV12-4 to TRBJ2-5; D remains ambiguous. V lost 3 bases to trimming and J lost 4 bases, with 6 bases between them. The CDR3 sequence is 12 residues long. CDR3 protein: CASSFGGETQYF. The CDR3 DNA sequence: TGTGCCAGCAGTTTTGGCGGAGAGACCCAGTACTTC.

The chain recombines TRBV18 with TRBJ2-7; unclear D gene. The V end was cut by 2 bases, the J end by 3 bases, with 14 bases between. Germline V gene lookup returns CDR1 KGHSH and CDR2 LQKENI. The CDR3 runs 15 residues. The CDR3 spells CASSPDVATYYEQYF. CDR3 bases: TGTGCCAGCTCACCAGATGTCGCGACTTACTACGAGCAGTACTTC.

The gene calls are TRBV13 and TRBJ2-5; a weak D match, TRBD1 (6 bases). CDR3 length: 14 amino acids. The germline V gene encodes CDR1 PRHDT and CDR2 FYEKMQ (reference sequence). The V gene lost 4 bases and the J gene lost 2 bases, with 11 bases spanning the gap. The CDR3 protein is CASSSTRGQETQYF. CDR3 DNA: TGTGCCAGCAGCTCGACCAGGGGTCAAGAGACCCAGTACTTC.

The chain couples TRBV5-1 to TRBJ1-1; 7 bases map to TRBD1. The CDR3 contains 14 residues. V lost 4 bases and J lost 0; bases outside the gene matches: 3. CDR1 is SGHRS and CDR2 is YFSETQ in the germline V gene. The DNA for the CDR3 is TGCGCCAGCAGCATACAGGGGCTGAACACTGAAGCTTTCTTT. Its translation: CASSIQGLNTEAFF. The whole variable domain, filled in from reference TRBV5-1 and TRBJ1-1, reads KAGVTQTPRYLIKTRGQQVTLSCSPISGHRSVSWYQQTPGQGLQFLFEYFSETQRNKGNFPGRFSGRQFSNSRSEMNVSTLELGDSALYLCASSIQGLNTEAFFGQGTRLTVV.

The CDR3 DNA sequence: TGTGCCAGTAGTATGGGCAGGAAGAACACTGAAGCTTTCTTT. It translates to CASSMGRKNTEAFF. The V gene is TRBV19, the J gene TRBJ1-1; no clear D. Trimming pared 3 bases from V and 1 base from J, leaving 9 bases between. This CDR3 spans 14 amino acids. Germline CDR1 and CDR2: LNHDA and SQIVND (reference sequence). Looking up the rest from reference TRBV19 and TRBJ1-1 gives the full variable domain: DGGITQSPKYLFRKEGQNVTLSCEQNLNHDAMYWYRQDPGQGLRLIYYSQIVNDFQKGDIAEGYSVSREKKESFPLTVTSAQKNPTAFYLCASSMGRKNTEAFFGQGTRLTVV.

The CDR3 sequence: CASSWGEGPQHF. The CDR3 nucleotides are TGTGCCAGCAGCTGGGGGGAAGGGCCCCAGCATTTT. The V gene is TRBV6-5, the J gene TRBJ1-5, with a tentative D call TRBD1 (5 bases). V was clipped by 6 bases and J by 9 bases, with 12 bases between them. Germline loops: CDR1 MNHEY, CDR2 SVGAGI. The CDR3 runs to 12 residues.

CDR3 in DNA: TGTGCCAGCAGCAAACGACAGAATCTAAACGGCTACACCTTC. It yields the protein CASSKRQNLNGYTF. The V gene is TRBV21-1, the J gene TRBJ1-2; the table's D call, TRBD1, has no DNA check behind it. TRBV21-1 is designated a pseudogene. The CDR3 has 14 residues.

J is TRBJ1-1 and V is TRBV4-3; TRBD1 matches 7 bases. Germline CDR1 is LGHNA and CDR2 is YSLEER. There are 14 residues in the CDR3. The V gene end was trimmed by 1 base and the J gene end by 4 bases; junction bases not matched to a gene: 3. The CDR3 coding sequence is TGCGCCAGCAGCCAAGGACAGGGTGGCACTGAAGCTTTCTTT. It yields the protein CASSQGQGGTEAFF.

This clone is a singleton in its sample. The CDR3 region is CASSRGGMNTEAFF. CDR3 nucleotides: TGTGCCAGTAGTAGGGGGGGCATGAACACTGAAGCTTTCTTT. The chain combines TRBV19 with TRBJ1-1, with a weak D call TRBD1 (6 bases). V dropped 4 bases and J dropped 0 bases, with 9 bases sitting between them. CDR1 is LNHDA and CDR2 is SQIVND in the germline V gene (reference sequence). This CDR3 has 14 amino acids.

The CDR3 reads CASSPTGGPNYGYTF. In DNA form, the CDR3 reads TGTGCCAGCAGCCCCACAGGGGGGCCTAACTATGGCTACACCTTC. The chain couples TRBV7-2 to TRBJ1-2; 8 bases agree with TRBD1. Unmatched junction bases numbered 5, after V lost 5 bases and J lost 0 bases. CDR1 and CDR2 (germline): SGHTA, FQGNSA. The CDR3 is 15 residues long.

The V call is TRBV5-1, the J call TRBJ2-5; D might be TRBD1 (5 bases). The germline V gene has CDR1 SGHRS and CDR2 YFSETQ. The CDR3 length is 14 residues. The V and J ends lost 7 bases and 5 bases respectively, with 18 bases between them. CDR3: CASCIGYRPETQYF. The DNA of the CDR3 is TGCGCCAGCTGCATTGGATACAGGCCCGAGACCCAGTACTTC.

The chain couples TRBV15 to TRBJ1-1; D unclear. V lost 6 bases to trimming and J lost 6 bases, with 20 bases between them. Germline loops: CDR1 LNHNV, CDR2 YYDKDF (reference sequence). The CDR3 totals 15 residues. CDR3 amino acids: CATSPPGLGKAEAFF. The CDR3 DNA reads as TGTGCCACCAGTCCTCCGGGGTTAGGGAAAGCTGAAGCTTTCTTT. Supplemented by reference TRBV15 and TRBJ1-1, the full variable domain reads DAMVIQNPRYQVTQFGKPVTLSCSQTLNHNVMYWYQQKSSQAPKLLFHYYDKDFNNEADTPDNFQSRRPNTSFCFLDIRSPGLGDTAMYLCATSPPGLGKAEAFFGQGTRLTVV.

The CDR3 DNA reads as TGCGCCAGCAGCTTCCAAGGACAGATGGTTGAAAAACTGTTTTTT. It is translated as CASSFQGQMVEKLFF. The rearrangement joins TRBV5-1 to TRBJ1-4, with a weak D call TRBD1 (6 bases). Germline V gene sequence: CDR1 SGHRS, CDR2 YFSETQ. The CDR3 runs 15 residues. The V gene lost 2 bases and the J gene lost 7 bases, with 15 bases spanning the gap.

CDR3 in DNA: TGTGCCAGCAGTCCGGGACTAGCGGGCACCGGGGAGCTGTTTTTT. Translating it yields CASSPGLAGTGELFF. The chain is built from TRBV27 and TRBJ2-2; 12 bases are a match to TRBD2. This CDR3 region has 15 residues. Looked up from germline, CDR1 is MNHEY and CDR2 is SMNVEV (reference sequence). The V and J ends lost 5 bases and 4 bases, in that order; junction bases with no gene match: 2.

The V gene is TRBV5-1, the J gene TRBJ2-1, with 13 nucleotides matching TRBD2. V dropped 3 bases and J dropped 6; count of bases not matched to a gene: 12. Germline V gene lookup returns CDR1 SGHRS and CDR2 YFSETQ. CDR3 length: 18 amino acids. The CDR3 region has the DNA TGCGCCAGCAGCTCGAACCCGCAAACTAGCGGGGGGGCCAATGAGCAGTTCTTC. Its translation is CASSSNPQTSGGANEQFF.

This chain connects TRBV3-1 (or the pseudogene TRBV3-2) to TRBJ2-7; D is possibly TRBD2 (6 bases). This CDR3 contains 15 residues. V lost 4 bases and J lost 1, with 14 bases in between. The germline gives CDR1 LGHDT, CDR2 YNNKEL (reference sequence). CDR3 region: CASSRRDLPSYEQYF. The CDR3 bases are TGTGCCAGCAGCCGGAGGGACCTGCCATCCTACGAGCAGTACTTC.

The CDR3 coding sequence is TGCGCCAGCAGTTCAAGCGGGGGGGCCCCAGATACGCAGTATTTT. This gives the protein CASSSSGGAPDTQYF. The rearrangement joins TRBV5-1 to TRBJ2-3, with 10 nucleotides matching TRBD2. CDR3 length equals 15 residues. Losses at the gene ends were 5 bases for V and 4 bases for J; bases not matched to a gene: 7. The germline gives CDR1 SGHRS, CDR2 YFSETQ.

This chain joins TRBV2 and TRBJ1-5, with 10 bases lining up with TRBD1. J lost 5 bases, V lost 5 bases, and 3 bases had no gene match. CDR1 is SNHLY and CDR2 is FYNNEI in the germline V gene. CDR3 length equals 14 residues. DNA for the CDR3: TGTGCCAGCAGTAGACAGGGGGCCGATCAGCCCCAGCATTTT. The encoded protein is CASSRQGADQPQHF. Supplemented by reference TRBV2 and TRBJ1-5, the full variable domain reads EPEVTQTPSHQVTQMGQEVILRCVPISNHLYFYWYRQILGQKVEFLVSFYNNEISEKSEIFDDQFSVERPDGSNFTLKIRSTKLEDSAMYFCASSRQGADQPQHFGDGTRLSIL.

The genes are TRBV19 and TRBJ1-1, with a tentative D call TRBD1 (5 bases). Trimming stripped 8 bases from V and 0 bases from J, with 16 bases between. Germline CDR1 reads LNHDA; CDR2 reads SQIVND (reference sequence). The CDR3 consists of 15 residues. CDR3 protein: CASGPARQMNTEAFF. The CDR3 DNA follows: TGTGCCAGTGGACCCGCAAGACAGATGAACACTGAAGCTTTCTTT.

This clone has a count of ten or more. The CDR3 spells CSASRSGYGYTF. Here the CDR3 DNA reads TGCAGTGCTAGTCGGAGCGGCTATGGCTACACCTTC. The V call is TRBV20-1, the J call TRBJ1-2; no clear D gene. CDR3 size: 12 residues. Germline V lookup: CDR1 DFQATT, CDR2 SNEGSKA (reference sequence). V shed 3 bases and J shed 4 bases, with 9 bases lying between them.

This clone was counted only a few times. The chain has TRBV14 and TRBJ2-1; D is perhaps TRBD1 (6 bases). From germline, CDR1 is SGHDN and CDR2 FVKESK. The CDR3 has 13 amino acids. V lost 3 bases and J lost 5, with 8 bases in between. CDR3 sequence reads: CASSQNRDNEQFF. The CDR3 DNA sequence: TGTGCCAGCAGCCAGAACAGGGACAATGAGCAGTTCTTC.

This clone was counted only a few times. The rearrangement uses TRBV7-9 and TRBJ1-1; 8 nucleotides align to TRBD1. Germline V gives CDR1 SEHNR, CDR2 FQNEAQ (reference sequence). Germline trimming cut 5 bases from V and 12 bases from J; bases unmatched to any gene: 11. This CDR3 spans 13 amino acids. The DNA of the CDR3 is TGTGCCAGCAGCCCCGGACAGGGAGAGAAATCTTTCTTT. It specifies CASSPGQGEKSFF.